Shown below are 2 T cell receptor beta chains from a single sample sequenced in a study of blood T cells in healthy people across ages. Through a sample-barcoded 5' primer and a J-beta primer mix, a second PCR was run for roughly 7 to 12 cycles. TCRdb itself ran the 5' RACE reads through MiXCR, one entry per CDR3 protein. The sample contains approximately 810,000 distinct CDR3 sequences, 35% to 40% of which appear only once. Source material: blood. All receptors derive from a young man in good health.

The chain is built from TRBV29-1 and TRBJ1-5; no clear D gene. Germline V gives CDR1 SQVTM, CDR2 ANQGSEA. The V and J ends lost 4 bases and 5 bases respectively, with 9 bases between them. The CDR3 totals 12 residues. CDR3 sequence reads: CSVGGLDQPQHF. CDR3 coding DNA: TGCAGCGTTGGAGGACTCGATCAGCCCCAGCATTTT.

This rearrangement joins TRBV5-1 to TRBJ1-6, with D tentatively TRBD1 (5 bases). In germline, CDR1 is SGHRS, CDR2 YFSETQ. V lost 3 bases, J lost 9 bases, and 16 bases lay in between. The CDR3 is made up of 15 amino acids. CDR3 coding DNA: TGCGCCAGCAGCTATGGACAACAAGGCGGTTCACCCCTCCACTTT. Translating it yields CASSYGQQGGSPLHF.